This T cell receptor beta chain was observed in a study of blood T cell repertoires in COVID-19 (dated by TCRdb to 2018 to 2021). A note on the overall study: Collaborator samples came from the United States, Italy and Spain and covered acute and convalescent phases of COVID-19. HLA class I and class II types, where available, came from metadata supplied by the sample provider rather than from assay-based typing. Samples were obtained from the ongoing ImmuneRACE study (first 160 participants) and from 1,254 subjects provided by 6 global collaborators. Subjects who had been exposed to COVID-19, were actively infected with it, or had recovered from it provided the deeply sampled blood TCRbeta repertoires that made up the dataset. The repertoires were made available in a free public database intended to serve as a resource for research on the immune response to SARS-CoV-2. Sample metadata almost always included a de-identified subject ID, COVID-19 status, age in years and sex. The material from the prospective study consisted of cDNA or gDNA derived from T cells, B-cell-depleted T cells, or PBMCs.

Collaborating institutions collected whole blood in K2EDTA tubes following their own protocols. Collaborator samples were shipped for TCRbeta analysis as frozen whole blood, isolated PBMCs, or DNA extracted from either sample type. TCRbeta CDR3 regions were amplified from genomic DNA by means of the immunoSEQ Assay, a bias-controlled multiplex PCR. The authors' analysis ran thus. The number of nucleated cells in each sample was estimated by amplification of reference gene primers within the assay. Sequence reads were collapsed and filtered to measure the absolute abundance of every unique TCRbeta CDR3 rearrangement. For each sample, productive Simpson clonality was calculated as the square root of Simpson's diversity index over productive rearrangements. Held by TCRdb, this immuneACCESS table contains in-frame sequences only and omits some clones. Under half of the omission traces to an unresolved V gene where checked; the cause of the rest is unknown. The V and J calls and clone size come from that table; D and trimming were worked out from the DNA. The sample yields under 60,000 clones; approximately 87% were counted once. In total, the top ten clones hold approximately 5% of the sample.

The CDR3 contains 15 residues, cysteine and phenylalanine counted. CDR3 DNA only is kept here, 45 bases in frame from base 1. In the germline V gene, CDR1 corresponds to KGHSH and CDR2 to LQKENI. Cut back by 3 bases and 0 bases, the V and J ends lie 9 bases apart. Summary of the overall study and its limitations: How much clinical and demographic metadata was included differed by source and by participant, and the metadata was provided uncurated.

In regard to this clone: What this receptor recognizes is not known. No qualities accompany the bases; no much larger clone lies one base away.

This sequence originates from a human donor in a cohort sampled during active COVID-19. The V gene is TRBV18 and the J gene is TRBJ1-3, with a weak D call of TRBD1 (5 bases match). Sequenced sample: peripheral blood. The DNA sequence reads TGTGCCAGCTCACCGGACACACGCTCTGGAAACACCATATATTTT. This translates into CASSPDTRSGNTIYF.